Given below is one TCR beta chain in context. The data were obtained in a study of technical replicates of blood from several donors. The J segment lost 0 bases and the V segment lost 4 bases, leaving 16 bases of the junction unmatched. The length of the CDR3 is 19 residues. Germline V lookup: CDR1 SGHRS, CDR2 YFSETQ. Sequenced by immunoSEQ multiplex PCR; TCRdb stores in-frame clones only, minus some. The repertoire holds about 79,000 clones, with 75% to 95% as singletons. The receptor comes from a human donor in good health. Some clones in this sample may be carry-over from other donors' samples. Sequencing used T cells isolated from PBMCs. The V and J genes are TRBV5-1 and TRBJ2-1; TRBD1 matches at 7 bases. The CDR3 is CASSTVQGSLLSSYNEQFF. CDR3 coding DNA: TGCGCCAGCAGCACCGTACAGGGGTCGTTACTCAGCTCCTACAATGAGCAGTTCTTC.